A selection of T cell receptor beta chains follows, all from one sample in a study of T cell responses to AZD1222 COVID-19 vaccine. The assay was immunoSEQ multiplex PCR, and TCRdb's table has in-frame clones only and misses some. The sample records 110,000 or so clones, roughly nine tenths being singletons. Here the sequenced sample was peripheral blood, taken on day 0 of AZD1222 vaccination. The receptors come from an adult in good health. Both conserved end residues are trimmed from each CDR3.

cdr3_aa,v_call,j_call
ASSVGGSYNSPLH,TRBV9,TRBJ1-6
ASSPSDPSYEQY,TRBV5-1,TRBJ2-7
ASSEPASGMGDTQY,TRBV6-1,TRBJ2-3
ASSLAIGANTEAF,TRBV5-1,TRBJ1-1
ASKVQATNEKLF,TRBV2,TRBJ1-4
ASSQDRTNTEAF,TRBV4-1,TRBJ1-1
ASSQEWGDANYGYT,TRBV18,TRBJ1-2
ASSPMGTVYNEQF,TRBV3-1/TRBV3-2,TRBJ2-1
ASSQQSNQPQH,TRBV4-2,TRBJ1-5
ASSLSHLGNNSPLH,TRBV7-2,TRBJ1-6
ASSLERLGRGYT,TRBV7-8,TRBJ1-2
ASTLGGEQF,TRBV9,TRBJ2-1
ASSPYAGSTDTQY,TRBV18,TRBJ2-3
ASSPGTGVSYNSPLH,TRBV5-1,TRBJ1-6
ASSPGSGGGDTQY,TRBV5-1,TRBJ2-3
ASSTAGGSTEAF,TRBV7-9,TRBJ1-1
ASSMGGETQY,TRBV19,TRBJ2-5
ASSWRGDSGQETQY,TRBV7-8,TRBJ2-5
ASCLVREAHEQY,TRBV2,TRBJ2-7
ASSQLRGSSGYT,TRBV3-1/TRBV3-2,TRBJ1-2
ASSPRQVNTEAF,TRBV6-5,TRBJ1-1
ASSPRGEPNEKLF,TRBV18,TRBJ1-4
ASSLSGGLGEKLF,TRBV7-9,TRBJ1-4
ASSRDYHNEQF,TRBV2,TRBJ2-1
ASSQEWAPNEKLF,TRBV4-3,TRBJ1-4
ASSVVGDSYEQY,TRBV9,TRBJ2-7
ASSHPGLAASYNEQF,TRBV4-1,TRBJ2-1
ASSADRANYGYT,TRBV2,TRBJ1-2
ASSQGGLAGFRDEQY,TRBV3-1/TRBV3-2,TRBJ2-7
SASLGGGQPQH,TRBV20-1,TRBJ1-5
AWRTGAWGLGSGYT,TRBV30,TRBJ1-2
AISGQEENGYT,TRBV10-3,TRBJ1-2
ASSLLAGSFQSGELF,TRBV7-9,TRBJ2-2
ASSLEFEQY,TRBV5-5,TRBJ2-7
ASSPGTVGETQY,TRBV5-1,TRBJ2-5
ASSLAVSGNTIY,TRBV7-8,TRBJ1-3
ASSRLVGGLYEQY,TRBV6-5,TRBJ2-7
ASSTGTGLDARGYT,TRBV19,TRBJ1-2
AWRDLGGAGNTIY,TRBV30,TRBJ1-3
ASRRLGAGDTQY,TRBV5-5,TRBJ2-3
ASSPRRTGGNYGYT,TRBV7-8,TRBJ1-2
ASSHVGASSVGGYT,TRBV19,TRBJ1-2
ASSPSGLYGYT,TRBV11-2,TRBJ1-2
ASRDRWGVRLNEQF,TRBV6-6,TRBJ2-1
ASAQGGGNQPQH,TRBV6-5,TRBJ1-5
ASSSLDRANYGYT,TRBV11-2,TRBJ1-2
ASSIMGQGTSPLH,TRBV19,TRBJ1-6
ASSKDRSNTEAF,TRBV21-1,TRBJ1-1
ASSYSEGFLEQY,TRBV6-5,TRBJ2-7
ASSPRGDASNQPQH,TRBV7-9,TRBJ1-5
ASSPAETGEQY,TRBV7-9,TRBJ2-7
ASSPSGGIGNTIY,TRBV5-1,TRBJ1-3
ASSQDPRTGELF,TRBV4-1,TRBJ2-2